This T cell receptor beta chain was retrieved from a study of tumor and adjacent non-tumor tissue in lung cancer. Across the whole study: Histology: about a dozen adenocarcinoma, a couple of squamous cell carcinoma, 1 small cell lung cancer. Patients were aged roughly 30 to 76, roughly 9 men and a handful of women, stage I to III. About 4.2 million productive TCRbeta reads were obtained per sample on average.

No cell sorting was done before RNA was extracted from the tissue. This non-tumor lung sample came from over 3 cm beyond the tumor edge. The library came from three nested PCR rounds adapted from ARM-PCR protocols. TCRdb reprocessed the multiplex PCR reads via MiXCR and lists one record per CDR3 protein. The sample yields 90,000 to 100,000 distinct CDR3 sequences, less than 85% seen once. The CDR3 has 15 residues. In germline, CDR1 is SGHDN, CDR2 FVKESK. V lost 4 bases and J lost 3; bases outside the gene matches: 6. The study, taken as a whole, reports: Normal lung showed higher cumulative top 100 clone frequency than tumor.

As concerns this clonotype: Its cognate antigen is unknown.

The source of this sequence is a man aged 60 to 75 with small cell lung cancer. The chain has TRBV14 and TRBJ2-1; TRBD1 matches 7 bases. The sample taken for sequencing was distant non-tumor lung tissue. The CDR3 DNA follows: TGTGCCAGCAGCCTAGTGGGACAGATCTACAATGAGCAGTTCTTC. Translated, it gives CASSLVGQIYNEQFF.